The rows below give T cell receptor beta chains drawn from one sample of a study of T cell responses to AZD1222 COVID-19 vaccine. Method: immunoSEQ multiplex PCR; TCRdb's copy keeps in-frame clones and lacks some. The sample includes over 95,000 clones, around nine tenths of them seen just once. Here the sequenced sample was peripheral blood, taken 28 days after the second AZD1222 dose. These receptors were collected from an adult who received the AZD1222 COVID-19 vaccine. Both conserved end residues are part of each CDR3. The order of the fields is D gene, V gene, J gene, clone size, CDR3 length, CDR3 protein, CDR3 DNA. D genes are given only for firm matches. Clone size appears in some rows only: once, few, many, or a class for an expanded clone.

D gene: NA
V gene: TRBV6-5
J gene: TRBJ1-3
clone size: NA
CDR3 length: 16
CDR3 protein: CASSYSIARSGNTIYF
CDR3 DNA: TGTGCCAGCAGTTACTCAATCGCCCGCTCTGGAAACACCATATATTTT

D gene: NA
V gene: TRBV7-8
J gene: TRBJ1-5
clone size: NA
CDR3 length: 16
CDR3 protein: CASSLRPRQGNQPQHF
CDR3 DNA: TGTGCCAGCAGCTTAAGGCCCCGACAGGGCAATCAGCCCCAGCATTTT

D gene: NA
V gene: TRBV9
J gene: TRBJ2-5
clone size: few
CDR3 length: 15
CDR3 protein: CASTPEGGIQETQYF
CDR3 DNA: TGTGCCAGCACCCCAGAGGGGGGGATCCAAGAGACCCAGTACTTC

D gene: TRBD2
V gene: TRBV10-3
J gene: TRBJ2-1
clone size: NA
CDR3 length: 16
CDR3 protein: CAISKQREGPYNEQFF
CDR3 DNA: TGTGCCATCAGCAAACAACGGGAGGGCCCCTACAATGAGCAGTTCTTC

D gene: TRBD2
V gene: TRBV5-6
J gene: TRBJ2-1
clone size: NA
CDR3 length: 14
CDR3 protein: CASYWMRLASEQFF
CDR3 DNA: TGTGCCAGCTATTGGATGCGACTAGCGAGTGAGCAGTTCTTC

D gene: NA
V gene: TRBV4-2
J gene: TRBJ1-1
clone size: NA
CDR3 length: 16
CDR3 protein: CASSQEQYSLNTEAFF
CDR3 DNA: TGTGCCAGCAGCCAAGAACAGTATAGTTTGAACACTGAAGCTTTCTTT

D gene: NA
V gene: TRBV6-1
J gene: TRBJ2-7
clone size: NA
CDR3 length: 13
CDR3 protein: CASSEGGGNEQYF
CDR3 DNA: TGTGCCAGCAGTGAAGGAGGAGGGAACGAGCAGTACTTC

D gene: NA
V gene: TRBV2
J gene: TRBJ1-5
clone size: NA
CDR3 length: 12
CDR3 protein: CASGPTDQPQHF
CDR3 DNA: TGTGCCAGCGGACCAACAGATCAGCCCCAGCATTTT

D gene: TRBD1
V gene: TRBV25-1
J gene: TRBJ1-2
clone size: NA
CDR3 length: 14
CDR3 protein: CASSGQGGGYGYTF
CDR3 DNA: TGTGCCAGCAGTGGACAGGGGGGCGGCTATGGCTACACCTTC

D gene: NA
V gene: TRBV6-6
J gene: TRBJ2-6
clone size: few
CDR3 length: 20
CDR3 protein: CASSPELGQSPGCGANVLTF
CDR3 DNA: TGTGCCAGCAGCCCCGAACTCGGACAGTCCCCAGGCTGTGGGGCCAACGTCCTGACTTTC

D gene: TRBD1
V gene: TRBV20-1
J gene: TRBJ1-2
clone size: NA
CDR3 length: 13
CDR3 protein: CSASTDRGYGYTF
CDR3 DNA: TGCAGTGCTAGTACCGACAGGGGATATGGCTACACCTTC

D gene: NA
V gene: TRBV7-6
J gene: TRBJ1-3
clone size: few
CDR3 length: 15
CDR3 protein: CASSPGQYSGNTIYF
CDR3 DNA: TGTGCCAGCAGCCCTGGCCAGTACTCTGGAAACACCATATATTTT

D gene: NA
V gene: TRBV13
J gene: TRBJ2-6
clone size: NA
CDR3 length: 16
CDR3 protein: CASSFFGAPGANVLTF
CDR3 DNA: TGTGCCAGCAGCTTTTTCGGGGCCCCTGGGGCCAACGTCCTGACTTTC

D gene: NA
V gene: TRBV7-9
J gene: TRBJ1-1
clone size: NA
CDR3 length: 18
CDR3 protein: CASSPHSRGRLENTEAFF
CDR3 DNA: TGTGCCAGCAGCCCCCATTCACGTGGTCGACTCGAGAACACTGAAGCTTTCTTT

D gene: NA
V gene: TRBV4-2
J gene: TRBJ2-1
clone size: NA
CDR3 length: 15
CDR3 protein: CASSQDPARYNEQFF
CDR3 DNA: TGTGCCAGCAGCCAAGACCCAGCACGCTACAATGAGCAGTTCTTC

D gene: NA
V gene: TRBV10-1
J gene: TRBJ1-1
clone size: NA
CDR3 length: 14
CDR3 protein: CASSPGGSYTEAFF
CDR3 DNA: TGCGCCAGCAGTCCCGGGGGGTCGTACACTGAAGCTTTCTTT

D gene: NA
V gene: TRBV19
J gene: TRBJ1-1
clone size: NA
CDR3 length: 15
CDR3 protein: CASRTGGAGNTEAFF
CDR3 DNA: TGTGCCAGTAGGACGGGGGGGGCTGGAAACACTGAAGCTTTCTTT

D gene: NA
V gene: TRBV5-5
J gene: TRBJ2-2
clone size: NA
CDR3 length: 15
CDR3 protein: CASRGDTSHTGELFF
CDR3 DNA: TGTGCCAGCAGGGGCGACACGAGTCACACCGGGGAGCTGTTTTTT

D gene: NA
V gene: TRBV21-1
J gene: TRBJ2-7
clone size: NA
CDR3 length: 15
CDR3 protein: CASSTPGLEKNEQYF
CDR3 DNA: TGTGCCAGCAGCACACCGGGACTAGAAAAGAACGAGCAGTACTTC

D gene: TRBD1
V gene: TRBV5-1
J gene: TRBJ1-2
clone size: NA
CDR3 length: 13
CDR3 protein: CASSFDREDGYTF
CDR3 DNA: TGCGCCAGCAGCTTCGACAGGGAAGACGGCTACACCTTC

D gene: TRBD1
V gene: TRBV6-5
J gene: TRBJ1-2
clone size: NA
CDR3 length: 13
CDR3 protein: CASSLQGAYGYTF
CDR3 DNA: TGTGCCAGCAGTTTACAGGGGGCGTATGGCTACACCTTC

D gene: NA
V gene: TRBV28
J gene: TRBJ1-3
clone size: NA
CDR3 length: 18
CDR3 protein: CASSPPVWSLGSGNTIYF
CDR3 DNA: TGTGCCAGCAGCCCTCCCGTCTGGAGTCTCGGATCAGGAAACACCATATATTTT

D gene: NA
V gene: TRBV12-5
J gene: TRBJ1-1
clone size: once
CDR3 length: 13
CDR3 protein: CASGSTMNTEAFF
CDR3 DNA: TGTGCTAGTGGTTCTACCATGAACACTGAAGCTTTCTTT

D gene: NA
V gene: TRBV27
J gene: TRBJ1-4
clone size: NA
CDR3 length: 15
CDR3 protein: CASSLSSGWKEKLFF
CDR3 DNA: TGTGCCAGCAGCCTGAGCTCCGGGTGGAAAGAAAAACTGTTTTTT

D gene: TRBD2
V gene: TRBV7-8
J gene: TRBJ2-5
clone size: NA
CDR3 length: 15
CDR3 protein: CASSSGLAGQETQYF
CDR3 DNA: TGTGCCAGCAGCTCTGGACTAGCGGGGCAAGAGACCCAGTACTTC

D gene: NA
V gene: TRBV9
J gene: TRBJ1-4
clone size: NA
CDR3 length: 16
CDR3 protein: CASSVGQSSINEKLFF
CDR3 DNA: TGTGCCAGCAGCGTAGGACAGAGTTCGATTAATGAAAAACTGTTTTTT

D gene: TRBD2
V gene: TRBV6-1
J gene: TRBJ2-1
clone size: few
CDR3 length: 18
CDR3 protein: CASSEEERGLAHDNEQFF
CDR3 DNA: TGTGCCAGCAGTGAAGAAGAGAGGGGACTAGCGCATGACAATGAGCAGTTCTTC

D gene: NA
V gene: TRBV19
J gene: TRBJ2-2
clone size: NA
CDR3 length: 14
CDR3 protein: CASRRAQGPGELFF
CDR3 DNA: TGTGCCTCTAGGAGGGCGCAGGGCCCCGGGGAGCTGTTTTTT

D gene: TRBD1
V gene: TRBV6-5
J gene: TRBJ2-7
clone size: once
CDR3 length: 15
CDR3 protein: CASSPPDRVFYVQYF
CDR3 DNA: TGTGCCAGCAGTCCTCCGGACAGGGTGTTCTATGTGCAGTACTTC

D gene: NA
V gene: TRBV7-9
J gene: TRBJ2-4
clone size: NA
CDR3 length: 16
CDR3 protein: CASSSLWGESKNIQYF
CDR3 DNA: TGTGCCAGCAGCTCTTTATGGGGGGAGTCCAAAAACATTCAGTACTTC

D gene: NA
V gene: TRBV5-1
J gene: TRBJ2-3
clone size: NA
CDR3 length: 16
CDR3 protein: CASSLMGATSTDTQYF
CDR3 DNA: TGCGCCAGCAGCTTGATGGGGGCAACCTCCACAGATACGCAGTATTTT

D gene: TRBD1
V gene: TRBV11-2
J gene: TRBJ2-3
clone size: NA
CDR3 length: 15
CDR3 protein: CASTSRQGGTDTQYF
CDR3 DNA: TGTGCCAGCACCTCGAGACAGGGCGGGACAGATACGCAGTATTTT

D gene: TRBD1
V gene: TRBV7-9
J gene: TRBJ2-7
clone size: once
CDR3 length: 15
CDR3 protein: CASSPRTGVSYEQYF
CDR3 DNA: TGTGCCAGCAGCCCCAGGACAGGAGTCTCCTACGAGCAGTACTTC

D gene: TRBD2
V gene: TRBV7-9
J gene: TRBJ2-1
clone size: NA
CDR3 length: 15
CDR3 protein: CASSRGLAYNNEQFF
CDR3 DNA: TGTGCCAGCAGCCGGGGACTAGCTTATAACAATGAGCAGTTCTTC

D gene: TRBD1
V gene: TRBV24-1
J gene: TRBJ1-5
clone size: NA
CDR3 length: 13
CDR3 protein: CATSQGNNQPQHF
CDR3 DNA: TGTGCCACCTCACAGGGGAACAATCAGCCCCAGCATTTT

D gene: NA
V gene: TRBV6-5
J gene: TRBJ1-1
clone size: NA
CDR3 length: 11
CDR3 protein: CASIMNTEAFF
CDR3 DNA: TGTGCCAGCATAATGAACACTGAAGCTTTCTTT

D gene: NA
V gene: TRBV10-2
J gene: TRBJ2-3
clone size: NA
CDR3 length: 15
CDR3 protein: CASSVGRGGTDTQYF
CDR3 DNA: TGCGCCAGCAGTGTCGGCAGGGGGGGGACAGATACGCAGTATTTT

D gene: NA
V gene: TRBV4-1
J gene: TRBJ1-3
clone size: NA
CDR3 length: 14
CDR3 protein: CASSLASSGNTIYF
CDR3 DNA: TGCGCCAGCAGCTTAGCCAGCTCTGGAAACACCATATATTTT

D gene: NA
V gene: TRBV25-1
J gene: TRBJ1-2
clone size: NA
CDR3 length: 14
CDR3 protein: CASSGDRPTYGYTF
CDR3 DNA: TGTGCCAGCAGCGGCGACAGGCCAACCTATGGCTACACCTTC

D gene: NA
V gene: TRBV29-1
J gene: TRBJ2-1
clone size: once
CDR3 length: 11
CDR3 protein: CSALTPNEQFF
CDR3 DNA: TGCAGCGCGCTCACGCCCAATGAGCAGTTCTTC

D gene: TRBD1
V gene: TRBV6-5
J gene: TRBJ1-1
clone size: NA
CDR3 length: 15
CDR3 protein: CASSSKDRGGGEAFF
CDR3 DNA: TGTGCCAGCAGTTCCAAGGACAGGGGAGGCGGTGAAGCTTTCTTT

D gene: NA
V gene: TRBV4-1
J gene: TRBJ1-5
clone size: NA
CDR3 length: 13
CDR3 protein: CASSQEPRQPQHF
CDR3 DNA: TGCGCCAGCAGCCAGGAACCACGTCAGCCCCAGCATTTT

D gene: NA
V gene: TRBV27
J gene: TRBJ1-5
clone size: NA
CDR3 length: 15
CDR3 protein: CASSLGQSNNQPQHF
CDR3 DNA: TGTGCCAGCAGCTTGGGACAATCGAACAATCAGCCCCAGCATTTT